This record covers a single T cell receptor (beta chain). Its antigen remains unknown. A read error may produce the germline difference seen at one junction end. The sample is drawn from a study of tumor-infiltrating lymphocytes in primary liver carcinoma. About the study: The patients included men and women who were aged 30 to 69 years. There were roughly 3.5 to 8 million productive TCRbeta reads per sample, a yield similar across tissue types.

Study-level points and caveats: Significantly greater top-250-clone fractions characterized tumors relative to blood (p = 0.039). Roughly 7-25% of top clones, and no more, occurred in all five tumor regions.

CDR3 length: 15 amino acids. Germline CDR1 SGHNT, CDR2 YENEEA. Taking about 18-30 mg of unsorted bulk tissue, the authors co-extracted RNA and DNA. A primer in the constant region served to generate TCR beta cDNA from about 480 ng of total RNA. A slightly modified ARM-PCR protocol with three nested multiplex PCR rounds produced these TCR beta libraries. The first two PCR rounds used TRBV1-TRBV30 primers with a Cbeta primer, nine to ten cycles each. TCRdb redid the calling of the multiplex PCR reads with MiXCR, one entry per CDR3 protein. This sample has 99,000 or so distinct CDR3 sequences, with around 63% found just once.

The receptor's source is a woman aged 60-75 years with primary liver carcinoma and hepatitis B virus infection. The sequenced sample consisted of liver tumor tissue from sampling region 5. Subset given: tumor region T5, tumor centre. The chain recombines TRBV11-3 with TRBJ2-7; a possible D gene is TRBD1 (6 bases). This CDR3 is CASSLGAGESHERYF. Written as DNA, the CDR3 is TGTGCCAGCAGCTTAGGTGCAGGGGAATCCCACGAGCGGTATTTC. Full variable domain (outside the CDR3, taken from reference TRBV11-3 and TRBJ2-7): EAGVVQSPRYKIIEKKQPVAFWCNPISGHNTLYWYLQNLGQGPELLIRYENEEAVDDSQLPKDRFSAERLKGVDSTLKIQPAELGDSAVYLCASSLGAGESHERYFGPGTRLTVT.